Listed below are T cell receptor beta chains from one sample, sequenced in a study of T cell responses to AZD1222 COVID-19 vaccine. The data were produced by immunoSEQ multiplex PCR, yet TCRdb's version contains in-frame clones alone and is incomplete. The sample lists roughly 170,000 clones, around 94% seen once, with 1.6% in the top ten. Sequences were derived from peripheral blood, sampled 28 days after the second AZD1222 dose. The receptors originated from an adult who received the AZD1222 COVID-19 vaccine. The CDR3 runs from the conserved cysteine through the conserved F or W. D genes are given only for firm matches. Clone size is not always given. Where it is, it says once, few, many or a class for expanded clones.

clone size | D gene | J gene | V gene | CDR3 DNA | CDR3 protein
NA | NA | TRBJ1-5 | TRBV7-8 | TGTGCCAGCAGCTTAGCGATCGACATCCCCAATCAGCCCCAGCATTTT | CASSLAIDIPNQPQHF
NA | TRBD1 | TRBJ2-5 | TRBV6-6 | TGTGCCAGCAGGGAACAGGGGGGCGGGGAGACCCAGTACTTC | CASREQGGGETQYF
NA | TRBD1 | TRBJ2-1 | TRBV5-1 | TGCGCCAGCAGCTTCGCGGGGACAGGCGTCAATGAGCAGTTCTTC | CASSFAGTGVNEQFF
NA | TRBD1 | TRBJ1-1 | TRBV6-1 | TGTGCCAGCAGTGCCGCACGGACAGGGGGCAGCCGCGACACTGAAGCTTTCTTT | CASSAARTGGSRDTEAFF
NA | TRBD2 | TRBJ2-7 | TRBV3-1/TRBV3-2 | TGTGCCAGCAGCCCGTCGGGACTAGTACGGACCTACGAGCAGTACTTC | CASSPSGLVRTYEQYF
once | NA | TRBJ1-1 | TRBV5-6 | TGTGCCAGCAGCTTCCTTGGGTCATCTGAAGCTTTCTTT | CASSFLGSSEAFF
NA | TRBD1 | TRBJ1-1 | TRBV6-5 | TGTGCCAGCATCAATCCCGGGACAGGGGTCACTGAAGCTTTCTTT | CASINPGTGVTEAFF
NA | NA | TRBJ2-1 | TRBV27 | TGTGCCAGCAGCTATCAAGGACAGAGCAATGAGCAGTTCTTC | CASSYQGQSNEQFF
NA | NA | TRBJ2-7 | TRBV10-3 | TGTGCCATCAGTGATTCTGAGGGGCCCGAGCAGTACTTC | CAISDSEGPEQYF
NA | NA | TRBJ1-2 | TRBV11-2 | TGTGCCAGCTCGAAATCCCAGGGCTACACCTTC | CASSKSQGYTF
NA | NA | TRBJ2-7 | TRBV7-3 | TGTGCCAGCAGCCCCCTCGGCCCAGCAGGAATCTACGAGCAGTACTTC | CASSPLGPAGIYEQYF
NA | NA | TRBJ1-1 | TRBV12-3/TRBV12-4 | TGTGCCAGCCGGGGGGTATTCGGCGCTGAAGCTTTCTTT | CASRGVFGAEAFF
once | NA | TRBJ2-4 | TRBV6-5 | TGTGCCAGCAGACGACAGGGGAGGGGAAACATTCAGTACTTC | CASRRQGRGNIQYF
NA | NA | TRBJ1-3 | TRBV30 | TGTGCCTGCCTTACTCAGCCTGGAAACACCATATATTTT | CACLTQPGNTIYF
NA | NA | TRBJ2-1 | TRBV7-3 | TGTGCCAGCAGGGCCGGGTCCAGTTACAATGAGCAGTTCTTC | CASRAGSSYNEQFF
NA | NA | TRBJ2-3 | TRBV6-2/TRBV6-3 | TGTGCCAGCAGCCACGGATCGGCAGGAACGCAGTATTTT | CASSHGSAGTQYF
NA | NA | TRBJ1-1 | TRBV7-9 | TGTGCCAGCACCGATAGAGGGGAACGGAAAAACACTGAAGCTTTCTTT | CASTDRGERKNTEAFF
NA | TRBD1 | TRBJ1-5 | TRBV19 | TGTGCCAGTCTTCCTGGACAGGAACGGGGGCGGCCCCAGCATTTT | CASLPGQERGRPQHF